These T cell receptor beta chains were read from a single sample in a study of T cells in Graves' hyperthyroidism and ophthalmopathy. MiXCR, run by TCRdb on the multiplex PCR reads, gives a single entry per CDR3 protein. The sample lists roughly 300,000 distinct CDR3 sequences, approximately 14% occurring once. Sequencing input: blood. These receptors were obtained from a woman under 40 with Graves' hyperthyroidism. Both conserved end residues are trimmed from each CDR3. Clone size is given for some rows only: seen once, a few or many times, or a class if the clone is expanded.

cdr3_length j_call v_call clone_size cdr3_aa
10 TRBJ1-5 TRBV25-1 few ASAQGNQPQH
13 TRBJ2-2 TRBV14 many ASSGRTRYTGELF
18 TRBJ2-3 TRBV5-1 . ASSSLGLAGGYPSTDTQY
9 TRBJ2-2 TRBV2 many ASSVTGELF
10 TRBJ2-5 TRBV19 . ASTSSSETQY
13 TRBJ2-1 TRBV4-3 . ASSQDRVSRDEQF
11 TRBJ2-5 TRBV6-2/TRBV6-3 many ASRPGWAETQY
9 TRBJ1-1 TRBV3-1 few ASSGQAEAF
13 TRBJ2-7 TRBV7-9 . ASSRTTGGRYEQY
12 TRBJ2-1 TRBV20-1 . SAMPLAGINEQF
12 TRBJ2-2 TRBV11-1 few ASSLQGYTGELF
12 TRBJ2-2 TRBV6-1 few ASRGQGNTGGLF
15 TRBJ2-7 TRBV28 many ASSLLLRAHSLYEQY
13 TRBJ2-5 TRBV19 few ASSVGTSLGETQY
15 TRBJ2-1 TRBV2 many ASARRSSGGSYNEQF
14 TRBJ2-2 TRBV20-1 many SARDELAGVTGELF
10 TRBJ1-5 TRBV10-3 . AIGADNQPQH
13 TRBJ1-6 TRBV27 many ASSRWGGDNSPLH
11 TRBJ1-4 TRBV27 . ASSFTAGEKLF
12 TRBJ1-1 TRBV6-9 few ASSYGGTPTEAF
13 TRBJ2-5 TRBV12-3/TRBV12-4 few ASTRAGGGAETQY
14 TRBJ1-4 TRBV7-6 many ASSLGGTAAGEKLF
12 TRBJ2-1 TRBV29-1 many SVIPGLAFDEQF
12 TRBJ1-5 TRBV27 many ASSTTGDNQPQH
11 TRBJ2-1 TRBV18 . ASSPSRTLEQF
11 TRBJ2-1 TRBV5-1 . ASSLDLAGDLF
13 TRBJ2-7 TRBV7-9 many ASSGGDRLPYEQY
10 TRBJ2-1 TRBV29-1 many SVVAQLGEQF
13 TRBJ2-7 TRBV4-1 . ASSQDRAGAREQY
11 TRBJ2-7 TRBV29-1 many SVERDRGHEQY
13 TRBJ2-1 TRBV2 many ASSSTSGRANEQF
13 TRBJ2-2 TRBV18 few ASSPLMIFAGELF
13 TRBJ2-5 TRBV7-7 many ASSSGSRAGETQY
14 TRBJ2-3 TRBV27 many ASSARLAGGGDTQY
12 TRBJ2-7 TRBV29-1 many SVVSGQGNREQY
13 TRBJ1-2 TRBV6-2/TRBV6-3 few ASSYSVHRGAGYT
11 TRBJ2-1 TRBV6-5 . ASSYSTYNEQF
12 TRBJ2-3 TRBV30 many AWSVGGIQDTQY
14 TRBJ2-1 TRBV11-2 . ASSLNVGLAGDEQF
9 TRBJ2-5 TRBV27 many ASGATGTQY
13 TRBJ2-2 TRBV19 many ASSRGTGHTGELF
13 TRBJ1-1 TRBV5-4 few ASSREQGPNTEAF
13 TRBJ2-7 TRBV30 few AWSGRPAGNYEQY
13 TRBJ1-2 TRBV6-1 few ASSSRTGGIYGYT
12 TRBJ1-2 TRBV12-3/TRBV12-4 many ASSFRPGNYGYT
13 TRBJ2-4 TRBV3-1 few ASSQEEDRGDIQY
13 TRBJ2-7 TRBV9 many ASSPDGGPTYEQY
12 TRBJ1-2 TRBV7-2 many ASSLARANYGYT
12 TRBJ1-4 TRBV7-6 . ASSLDRGNEKLF
14 TRBJ2-1 TRBV3-1 . ASSPTGTASYNEQF
11 TRBJ2-5 TRBV20-1 . SASPFRRETQY
11 TRBJ1-4 TRBV29-1 . SVGQSQNEKLF
11 TRBJ1-1 TRBV25-1 . ASTPWGNTEAF
14 TRBJ2-1 TRBV28 . ASSLQWGGGGNEQF
13 TRBJ1-4 TRBV6-4 . ASSVPKAANEKLF
12 TRBJ2-7 TRBV11-2 many ASSLAAGGPQQY
10 TRBJ1-1 TRBV29-1 many SFGDMNTEAF
13 TRBJ2-7 TRBV28 many ASSLTGTGRYEQY
12 TRBJ2-3 TRBV27 many ASSVGTGTDTQY
17 TRBJ2-3 TRBV7-9 many ASSLARGGGLPNTDTQY